This TCR beta chain emerged from a study of cytotoxic CD8 clonotypes in ibrutinib-treated CLL. The assay was immunoSEQ multiplex PCR, and TCRdb's table has in-frame clones only and misses some. Of over 120,000 clones in the sample, around 84% were seen once. CDR3 length: 14 amino acids. V lost 3 bases, J lost 2 bases, and 4 bases stayed unmatched. The germline V gene has CDR1 SGHTA and CDR2 FQGTGA. This specimen was PBMCs, taken after 36 months of ibrutinib treatment. This sequence joins TRBV7-3 and TRBJ2-7; 7 bases map to TRBD2. This receptor was taken from a human donor with chronic lymphocytic leukemia. CDR3 sequence: CASSLTSTTYEQYF. In nucleotides, the CDR3 is TGTGCCAGCAGCTTGACTAGCACCACCTACGAGCAGTACTTC.